This TCR beta chain was retrieved from a study of cytomegalovirus exposure and HLA in healthy donors. Study-level results: Later work found most CMV-associated TCR beta chains apparently HLA-restricted. A prior analysis recorded that most TCR beta V segments were productive about 87% or about 30% of the time. In vitro testing confirmed a few CMV-associated chains as specific for CMV antigens.

The CDR3 has 12 residues. CDR1 SNHLY and CDR2 FYNNEI come from the germline V gene. Trimming removed 8 bases at V and 12 bases at J, with 20 bases between. Concerning this clone: Its matching antigen is unknown.

13 Jbeta primers and 60 Vbeta primers were used for the PCR. Only in-frame clones appear in the TCRdb table, and some are missing; sequencing was by immunoSEQ multiplex PCR. The data contain 150,000 to 160,000 clones, 65% to 75% of them seen just once; the ten biggest clones take up 2.8%. Sequenced: PBMCs. The V gene is TRBV2, the J gene TRBJ2-7, with no clear D. The sequence derives from a man aged 18 to 29 in good health and CMV-seronegative. CDR3 nucleotide sequence: TGTGCCAGCCGTGCCTCCCCAGGCGTTGGGTACTTC. Its protein product is CASRASPGVGYF.